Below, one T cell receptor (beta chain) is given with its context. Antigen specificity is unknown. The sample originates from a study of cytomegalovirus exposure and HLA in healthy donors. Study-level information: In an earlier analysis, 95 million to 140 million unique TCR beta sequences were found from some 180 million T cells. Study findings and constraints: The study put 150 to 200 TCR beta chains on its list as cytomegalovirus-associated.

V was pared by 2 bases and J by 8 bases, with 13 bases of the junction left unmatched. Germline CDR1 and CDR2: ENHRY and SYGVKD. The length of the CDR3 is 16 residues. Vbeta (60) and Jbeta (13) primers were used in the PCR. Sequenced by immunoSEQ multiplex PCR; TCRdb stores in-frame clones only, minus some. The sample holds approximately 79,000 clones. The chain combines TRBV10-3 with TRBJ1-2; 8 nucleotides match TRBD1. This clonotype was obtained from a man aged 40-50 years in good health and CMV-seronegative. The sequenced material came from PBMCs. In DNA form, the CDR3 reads TGTGCCATCAGTGAGGAGAAGACAGGGGCTATAGGCGGCTACACCTTC. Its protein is CAISEEKTGAIGGYTF.